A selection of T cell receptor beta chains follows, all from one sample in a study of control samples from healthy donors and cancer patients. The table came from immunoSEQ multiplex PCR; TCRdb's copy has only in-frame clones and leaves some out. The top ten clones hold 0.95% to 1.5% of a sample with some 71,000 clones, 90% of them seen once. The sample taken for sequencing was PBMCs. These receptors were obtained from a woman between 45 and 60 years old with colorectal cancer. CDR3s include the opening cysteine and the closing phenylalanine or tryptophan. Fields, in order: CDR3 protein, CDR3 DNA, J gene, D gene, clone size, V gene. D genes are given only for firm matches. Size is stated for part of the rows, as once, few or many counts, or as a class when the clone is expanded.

cdr3_aa: CASNPSGVEQYF
cdr3_nt: TGTGCCAGCAATCCTAGCGGGGTCGAGCAGTACTTC
j_call: TRBJ2-7
d_call: TRBD2
clone_size: .
v_call: TRBV2

cdr3_aa: CASSLPRRGVTYEQYF
cdr3_nt: TGTGCCAGCAGCTTGCCTAGGCGAGGGGTAACCTACGAGCAGTACTTC
j_call: TRBJ2-7
d_call: .
clone_size: .
v_call: TRBV28

cdr3_aa: CSAPDPGGYTF
cdr3_nt: TGCAGTGCTCCGGACCCGGGGGGCTACACCTTC
j_call: TRBJ1-2
d_call: .
clone_size: .
v_call: TRBV20-1

cdr3_aa: CSVDRNTEAFF
cdr3_nt: TGCAGCGTCGACAGGAACACTGAAGCTTTCTTT
j_call: TRBJ1-1
d_call: .
clone_size: .
v_call: TRBV29-1

cdr3_aa: CASSLNLAGEDEQFF
cdr3_nt: TGTGCCAGCAGTTTAAATCTAGCGGGAGAGGATGAGCAGTTCTTC
j_call: TRBJ2-1
d_call: TRBD2
clone_size: .
v_call: TRBV27

cdr3_aa: CATAGSGLGTNEQFF
cdr3_nt: TGTGCCACGGCCGGGTCGGGACTAGGGACCAATGAGCAGTTCTTC
j_call: TRBJ2-1
d_call: TRBD2
clone_size: .
v_call: TRBV7-6

cdr3_aa: CASSLGTGREKTQYF
cdr3_nt: TGCGCCAGCAGCTTGGGGACAGGTAGAGAGAAGACCCAGTACTTC
j_call: TRBJ2-5
d_call: TRBD1
clone_size: .
v_call: TRBV5-1

cdr3_aa: CASSQGTSRSTDTQYF
cdr3_nt: TGTGCCAGCAGCCAGGGTACTAGCAGGAGCACAGATACGCAGTATTTT
j_call: TRBJ2-3
d_call: .
clone_size: .
v_call: TRBV3-1/TRBV3-2

cdr3_aa: CVRSHQSDYGYTF
cdr3_nt: TGTGTCAGAAGCCACCAAAGCGACTATGGCTACACCTTC
j_call: TRBJ1-2
d_call: .
clone_size: .
v_call: TRBV7-5

cdr3_aa: CASRRQDQYEQYF
cdr3_nt: TGTGCCAGTCGTAGACAGGATCAATACGAGCAGTACTTC
j_call: TRBJ2-7
d_call: .
clone_size: .
v_call: TRBV19

cdr3_aa: CASSQATGGRTDTQYF
cdr3_nt: TGTGCCAGCAGCCAAGCTACGGGGGGGCGGACAGATACGCAGTATTTT
j_call: TRBJ2-3
d_call: TRBD2
clone_size: .
v_call: TRBV3-1/TRBV3-2

cdr3_aa: CASSSGPTSGRPNEQFF
cdr3_nt: TGTGCCAGCAGCTCTGGTCCCACTAGCGGGAGGCCTAATGAGCAGTTCTTC
j_call: TRBJ2-1
d_call: TRBD2
clone_size: .
v_call: TRBV5-4

cdr3_aa: CASSPEVVSVEQFF
cdr3_nt: TGTGCCAGCAGCCCCGAGGTAGTGTCCGTTGAGCAGTTCTTC
j_call: TRBJ2-1
d_call: .
clone_size: .
v_call: TRBV9

cdr3_aa: CASKKNPPGQGGLQETQYF
cdr3_nt: TGTGCCAGCAAAAAAAATCCACCGGGACAGGGGGGACTTCAAGAGACCCAGTACTTC
j_call: TRBJ2-5
d_call: TRBD1
clone_size: .
v_call: TRBV27

cdr3_aa: CASSLGRPGNQPQHF
cdr3_nt: TGTGCCAGCAGCTTGGGACGGCCTGGCAATCAGCCCCAGCATTTT
j_call: TRBJ1-5
d_call: .
clone_size: .
v_call: TRBV5-6

cdr3_aa: CASSLTGTGGADGAFF
cdr3_nt: TGCGCCAGCAGCTTGACAGGGACAGGGGGCGCGGACGGAGCTTTCTTT
j_call: TRBJ1-1
d_call: TRBD1
clone_size: .
v_call: TRBV5-1

cdr3_aa: CASSPNREGEQFF
cdr3_nt: TGTGCCAGCAGTCCTAACAGGGAAGGTGAGCAGTTCTTC
j_call: TRBJ2-1
d_call: .
clone_size: .
v_call: TRBV6-6

cdr3_aa: CASTNTGARGNYGYTF
cdr3_nt: TGTGCCAGCACCAATACAGGGGCCAGGGGGAACTATGGCTACACCTTC
j_call: TRBJ1-2
d_call: TRBD1
clone_size: .
v_call: TRBV7-9

cdr3_aa: CASRNSGSYEQYF
cdr3_nt: TGTGCCAGCAGAAACTCCGGGAGCTACGAGCAGTACTTC
j_call: TRBJ2-7
d_call: .
clone_size: .
v_call: TRBV28

cdr3_aa: CASSLDVDTEAFF
cdr3_nt: TGCGCCAGCAGCTTGGATGTGGATACTGAAGCTTTCTTT
j_call: TRBJ1-1
d_call: .
clone_size: .
v_call: TRBV5-1

cdr3_aa: CASSPRDRSTDTQYF
cdr3_nt: TGCGCCAGCAGCCCCCGGGACCGTTCCACAGATACGCAGTATTTT
j_call: TRBJ2-3
d_call: .
clone_size: .
v_call: TRBV5-1

cdr3_aa: CASSQAERVRETQYF
cdr3_nt: TGCGCCAGCAGCCAAGCGGAGCGGGTCCGGGAGACCCAGTACTTC
j_call: TRBJ2-5
d_call: .
clone_size: .
v_call: TRBV5-1

cdr3_aa: CASSVGGGNTEAFF
cdr3_nt: TGTGCCAGCAGTGTAGGGGGGGGGAACACTGAAGCTTTCTTT
j_call: TRBJ1-1
d_call: .
clone_size: .
v_call: TRBV2

cdr3_aa: CASSYGADYGYTF
cdr3_nt: TGTGCCAGCAGTTACGGGGCGGACTATGGCTACACCTTC
j_call: TRBJ1-2
d_call: .
clone_size: .
v_call: TRBV6-5

cdr3_aa: CASNTAWGRLVNTEAFF
cdr3_nt: TGTGCCAGCAACACAGCCTGGGGGCGGTTGGTGAACACTGAAGCTTTCTTT
j_call: TRBJ1-1
d_call: .
clone_size: .
v_call: TRBV28

cdr3_aa: CAIRAEGNYGYTF
cdr3_nt: TGTGCCATCCGGGCTGAGGGAAACTATGGCTACACCTTC
j_call: TRBJ1-2
d_call: .
clone_size: .
v_call: TRBV10-3

cdr3_aa: CASSPSGVLQKTQYF
cdr3_nt: TGTGCCAGCAGTCCTAGCGGGGTTCTCCAAAAGACCCAGTACTTC
j_call: TRBJ2-5
d_call: TRBD2
clone_size: .
v_call: TRBV14

cdr3_aa: CASSQDNGGTTKNIQYF
cdr3_nt: TGTGCCAGCAGCCAAGATAACGGGGGAACTACCAAAAACATTCAGTACTTC
j_call: TRBJ2-4
d_call: .
clone_size: .
v_call: TRBV4-2

cdr3_aa: CASSLTTGELFF
cdr3_nt: TGTGCCAGCAGCTTAACCACCGGGGAGCTGTTTTTT
j_call: TRBJ2-2
d_call: .
clone_size: .
v_call: TRBV7-9

cdr3_aa: CASSQEESYEQYF
cdr3_nt: TGTGCCAGCAGCCAAGAAGAATCCTACGAGCAGTACTTC
j_call: TRBJ2-7
d_call: .
clone_size: few
v_call: TRBV3-1/TRBV3-2

cdr3_aa: CASSERSRGSNQPQHF
cdr3_nt: TGCGCCAGCAGTGAGAGATCTCGGGGTAGCAATCAGCCCCAGCATTTT
j_call: TRBJ1-5
d_call: .
clone_size: .
v_call: TRBV10-1

cdr3_aa: CASSFQGNTEAFF
cdr3_nt: TGTGCCAGCAGTTTTCAGGGGAACACTGAAGCTTTCTTT
j_call: TRBJ1-1
d_call: .
clone_size: once
v_call: TRBV6-5

cdr3_aa: CASSEPATDTQYF
cdr3_nt: TGTGCCAGCAGCGAGCCCGCCACAGATACGCAGTATTTT
j_call: TRBJ2-3
d_call: .
clone_size: .
v_call: TRBV3-1/TRBV3-2

cdr3_aa: CASSLYHQGPETQYF
cdr3_nt: TGTGCCAGCAGTTTATACCACCAGGGGCCGGAGACCCAGTACTTC
j_call: TRBJ2-5
d_call: .
clone_size: .
v_call: TRBV27

cdr3_aa: CASSGGVDIGGYTF
cdr3_nt: TGTGCCAGCAGTGGGGGGGTAGACATTGGCGGCTACACCTTC
j_call: TRBJ1-2
d_call: .
clone_size: .
v_call: TRBV2

cdr3_aa: CASSSRDSSYNEQFF
cdr3_nt: TGTGCCAGCAGCTCGAGAGATAGCTCCTACAATGAGCAGTTCTTC
j_call: TRBJ2-1
d_call: .
clone_size: .
v_call: TRBV11-3

cdr3_aa: CASSRTIKGGDTQYF
cdr3_nt: TGCGCCAGCAGTCGGACTATCAAGGGGGGAGATACGCAGTATTTT
j_call: TRBJ2-3
d_call: .
clone_size: .
v_call: TRBV5-1

cdr3_aa: CASSLVTSGTQFF
cdr3_nt: TGTGCCAGCAGCTTAGTAACTAGCGGGACCCAGTTCTTC
j_call: TRBJ2-1
d_call: TRBD2
clone_size: .
v_call: TRBV7-9

cdr3_aa: CASSPGLSSTDTQYF
cdr3_nt: TGTGCCAGCAGTCCCGGACTATCTAGCACAGATACGCAGTATTTT
j_call: TRBJ2-3
d_call: .
clone_size: once
v_call: TRBV6-5

cdr3_aa: CASSQGTDGELFF
cdr3_nt: TGCGCCAGCAGCCAAGGCACGGACGGGGAGCTGTTTTTT
j_call: TRBJ2-2
d_call: .
clone_size: .
v_call: TRBV4-1

cdr3_aa: CASSQERYTSGSLTGELFF
cdr3_nt: TGCGCCAGCAGCCAAGAAAGGTACACTAGCGGGAGTTTGACCGGGGAGCTGTTTTTT
j_call: TRBJ2-2
d_call: TRBD2
clone_size: .
v_call: TRBV4-1

cdr3_aa: CASSPETGVYNEQFF
cdr3_nt: TGTGCCAGCTCACCAGAGACAGGGGTCTACAATGAGCAGTTCTTC
j_call: TRBJ2-1
d_call: TRBD1
clone_size: .
v_call: TRBV18

cdr3_aa: CASTSGETQYF
cdr3_nt: TGTGCCAGCACCTCGGGGGAGACCCAGTACTTC
j_call: TRBJ2-5
d_call: .
clone_size: .
v_call: TRBV28

cdr3_aa: CASSKAGQTTGELFF
cdr3_nt: TGTGCCAGCAGCAAAGCGGGACAGACCACCGGGGAGCTGTTTTTT
j_call: TRBJ2-2
d_call: .
clone_size: .
v_call: TRBV21-1

cdr3_aa: CASSFQPLRGLEQFF
cdr3_nt: TGTGCCAGTAGTTTCCAGCCCCTCAGGGGCCTAGAGCAGTTCTTC
j_call: TRBJ2-1
d_call: .
clone_size: once
v_call: TRBV19